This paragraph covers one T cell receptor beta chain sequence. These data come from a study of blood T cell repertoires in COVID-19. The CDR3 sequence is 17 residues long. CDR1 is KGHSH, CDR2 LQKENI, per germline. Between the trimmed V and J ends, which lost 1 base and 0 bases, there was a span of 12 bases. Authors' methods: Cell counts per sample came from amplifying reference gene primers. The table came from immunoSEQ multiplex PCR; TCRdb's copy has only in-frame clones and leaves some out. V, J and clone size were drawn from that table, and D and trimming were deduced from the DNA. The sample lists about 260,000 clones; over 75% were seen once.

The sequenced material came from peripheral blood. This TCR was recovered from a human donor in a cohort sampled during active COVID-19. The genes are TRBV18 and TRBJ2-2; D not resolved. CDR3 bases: TGTGCCAGCTCACCACTTCAGGTCTCCGCGAACACCGGGGAGCTGTTTTTT. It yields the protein CASSPLQVSANTGELFF.